This record looks at one T cell receptor (beta chain) sequence and its context. The specificity of this receptor is unknown. Per-nucleotide qualities are absent, and no much larger clonotype sits a single base away. V drops 3 bases and J drops 2 bases, leaving 11 bases in between. Sequences SEHNR (CDR1) and FQNEAQ (CDR2) are obtained from the germline V gene (reference sequence). Measured from the cysteine to the phenylalanine, the CDR3 is 14 residues long. This entry keeps only the CDR3 DNA: 42 bases, framed from base 1. One collaborating source in Seattle enrolled patients while the patients were actively infected and followed the patients over time throughout the course of disease. The collaborating institutions used their own protocols to collect whole blood in K2EDTA tubes. For TCRbeta analysis, collaborators shipped samples as frozen whole blood, isolated PBMCs, or DNA extracted from either of those sample types.

The data were taken from a study of blood T cell repertoires in COVID-19 (dated by TCRdb to 2020 to 2021). At the level of the whole study: Collaborator samples came from the United States, Italy and Spain and covered acute and convalescent phases of COVID-19. The dataset comprised deeply sampled blood TCRbeta repertoires from subjects exposed to, actively infected with, or recovered from COVID-19. The material from the prospective study consisted of cDNA or gDNA derived from T cells, B-cell-depleted T cells, or PBMCs. The samples were drawn from two sources: the first 160 participants of the ongoing ImmuneRACE study, and 950 to 1,500 subjects contributed by 6 global collaborators. Sample metadata almost always included a de-identified subject ID, COVID-19 status, age in years and sex. The repertoires were released in a freely available public database intended as a resource for research on the immune response to SARS-CoV-2. Where HLA class I and class II types were available, the types were taken from metadata supplied by the sample provider, not from assay-based typing. Results and caveats for the whole study, not just this receptor: How much clinical and demographic metadata was included differed by source and by participant, and the metadata was provided uncurated.

The immunoSEQ Assay, a bias-controlled multiplex PCR, was used to amplify TCRbeta CDR3 regions from genomic DNA. In the paper's pipeline: Nucleated cell counts per sample were estimated from amplification of reference gene primers within the assay. To quantify the absolute abundance of each unique TCRbeta CDR3 rearrangement, sequence reads were collapsed and filtered. For each sample, productive Simpson clonality was calculated as the square root of Simpson's diversity index across productive rearrangements. In TCRdb, the immuneACCESS table is reduced to in-frame sequences with V and J assigned. These tables do not hold every clone; where another copy was compared, an unresolved V gene accounts for under half, and the others remain unexplained. V and J calls and clone size come straight from that table; D and trimming were deduced from the DNA. Recorded for this sample are about 180,000 clones; about 81% of them occurred a single time. Of the sample, about 12% is held by the ten largest clones.

Sequencing was performed on peripheral blood. The source of this sequence is an elderly woman with COVID-19, enrolled during active disease. The chain was built from TRBV7-9 and TRBJ2-7, with a weak D call of TRBD1 (5 bases match). The DNA reads as follows: TGTGCCAGCAGCTTGGACACCGTTCCCTACGAGCAGTACTTC. This translates into CASSLDTVPYEQYF.